Reported below is one T cell receptor (beta chain). In the study's own analysis: How many nucleated cells were present was estimated from reference gene primer amplification. Measured with immunoSEQ multiplex PCR; TCRdb has only the in-frame clones, and not every one. V, J and clone size were drawn from that table, and D and trimming were deduced from the DNA. In the table there are about 34,000 clones, approximately 77% of which are singletons. The data stem from a study of blood T cell repertoires in COVID-19. Study at large: COVID-19 samples from acute and convalescent phases originated in the United States, Italy and Spain. PBMCs, B-cell-depleted T cells, or T cells provided the cDNA or gDNA that made up the material.

V lost 4 bases and J lost 2; bases outside the gene matches: 2. Per germline, CDR1 SNHLY and CDR2 FYNNEI. CDR3 size: 15 residues. This clonotype was obtained from a human donor in a cohort sampled during active COVID-19. The chain couples TRBV2 to TRBJ1-4, with 9 nucleotides matching TRBD1. Sequenced sample: peripheral blood. CDR3 coding DNA: TGTGCCAGCAGTGGGACAGGGGCGACTAATGAAAAACTGTTTTTT. It yields the protein CASSGTGATNEKLFF.